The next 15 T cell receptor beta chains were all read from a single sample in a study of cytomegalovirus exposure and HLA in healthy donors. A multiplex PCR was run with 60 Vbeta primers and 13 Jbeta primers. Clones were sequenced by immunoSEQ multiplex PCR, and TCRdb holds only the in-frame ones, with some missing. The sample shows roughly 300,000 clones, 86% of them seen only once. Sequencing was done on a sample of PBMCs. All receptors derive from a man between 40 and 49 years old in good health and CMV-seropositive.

The CDR3 reads CASSPGQGVTGELFF. The CDR3 DNA sequence: TGTGCCAGCAGTCCGGGACAGGGGGTCACCGGGGAGCTGTTTTTT. The rearrangement joins TRBV6-1 to TRBJ2-2; 11 bases fit TRBD1. With 5 bases clipped from V and 4 bases from J, the junction kept 3 bases outside the gene matches. This CDR3 has 15 amino acids. The germline V gene encodes CDR1 MNHNS and CDR2 SASEGT.

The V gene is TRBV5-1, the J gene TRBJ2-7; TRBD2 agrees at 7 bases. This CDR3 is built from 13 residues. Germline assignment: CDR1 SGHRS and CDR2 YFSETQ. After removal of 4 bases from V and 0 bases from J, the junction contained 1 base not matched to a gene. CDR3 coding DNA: TGCGCCAGCAGCGGCGGGGGCTCCTACGAGCAGTACTTC. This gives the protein CASSGGGSYEQYF.

The DNA of the CDR3 is TGTGCCGTCGCGACAGGGGGTAACGAGCAGTACTTC. Protein: CAVATGGNEQYF. V is TRBV5-4 and J is TRBJ2-7; TRBD1 matches at 9 bases. The CDR3 runs 12 residues. Germline trimming cut 10 bases from V and 5 bases from J; bases unmatched to any gene: 7. Germline lookup yields CDR1 SGHNT and CDR2 YYREEE (reference sequence).

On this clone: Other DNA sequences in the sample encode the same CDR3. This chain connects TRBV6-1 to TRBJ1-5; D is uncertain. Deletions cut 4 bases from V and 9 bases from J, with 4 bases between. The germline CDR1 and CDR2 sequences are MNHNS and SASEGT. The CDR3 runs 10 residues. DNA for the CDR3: TGTGCCAGCAGTGCTCGGCCCCAGCATTTT. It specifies CASSARPQHF.

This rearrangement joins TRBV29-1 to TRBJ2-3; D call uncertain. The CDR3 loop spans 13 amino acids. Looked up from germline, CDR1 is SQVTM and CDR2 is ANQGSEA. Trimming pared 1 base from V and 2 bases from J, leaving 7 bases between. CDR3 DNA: TGCAGCGTTGAAGGGCAGGACACAGATACGCAGTATTTT. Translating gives CSVEGQDTDTQYF.

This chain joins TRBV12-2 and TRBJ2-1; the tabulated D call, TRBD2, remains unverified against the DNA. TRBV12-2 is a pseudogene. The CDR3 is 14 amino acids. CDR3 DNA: TGTGCAAGTCGCTTAGGAGGCTCGATCCATGAGCAGTTCTTC. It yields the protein CASRLGGSIHEQFF.

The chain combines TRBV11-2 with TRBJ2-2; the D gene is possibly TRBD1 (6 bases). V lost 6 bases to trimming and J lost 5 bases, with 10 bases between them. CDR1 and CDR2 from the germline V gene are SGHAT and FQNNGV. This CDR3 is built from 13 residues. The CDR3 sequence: CASRWTVTGELFF. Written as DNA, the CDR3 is TGTGCCAGCAGGTGGACAGTTACCGGGGAGCTGTTTTTT.

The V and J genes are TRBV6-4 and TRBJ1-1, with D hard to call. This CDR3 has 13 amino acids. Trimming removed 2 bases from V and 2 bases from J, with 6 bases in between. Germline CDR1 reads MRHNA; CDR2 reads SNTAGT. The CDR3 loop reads CASSDQENTEAFF. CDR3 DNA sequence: TGTGCCAGCAGTGACCAGGAAAACACTGAAGCTTTCTTT.

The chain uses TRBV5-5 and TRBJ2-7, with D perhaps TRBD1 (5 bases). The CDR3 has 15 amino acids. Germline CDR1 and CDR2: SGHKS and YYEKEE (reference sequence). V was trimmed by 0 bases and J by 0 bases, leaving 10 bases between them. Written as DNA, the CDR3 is TGTGCCAGCAGCTTGGGGGGCCTCCCCTCCTACGAGCAGTACTTC. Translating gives CASSLGGLPSYEQYF. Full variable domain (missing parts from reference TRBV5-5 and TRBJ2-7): DAGVTQSPTHLIKTRGQQVTLRCSPISGHKSVSWYQQVLGQGPQFIFQYYEKEERGRGNFPDRFSARQFPNYSSELNVNALLLGDSALYLCASSLGGLPSYEQYFGPGTRLTVT.

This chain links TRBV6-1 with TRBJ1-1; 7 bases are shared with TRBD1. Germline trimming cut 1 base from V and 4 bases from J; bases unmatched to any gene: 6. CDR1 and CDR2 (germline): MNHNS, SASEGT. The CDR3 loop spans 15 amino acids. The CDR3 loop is CASSEEAGGRTEAFF. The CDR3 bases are TGTGCCAGCAGTGAAGAGGCAGGGGGTCGCACTGAAGCTTTCTTT.

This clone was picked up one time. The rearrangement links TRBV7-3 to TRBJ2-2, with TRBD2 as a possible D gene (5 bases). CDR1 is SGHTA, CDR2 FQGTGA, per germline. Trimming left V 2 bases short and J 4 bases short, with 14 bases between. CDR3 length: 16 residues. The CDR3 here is CASSLRRVGVTGELFF. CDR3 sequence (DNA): TGTGCCAGCAGCTTACGCCGGGTCGGGGTCACCGGGGAGCTGTTTTTT.

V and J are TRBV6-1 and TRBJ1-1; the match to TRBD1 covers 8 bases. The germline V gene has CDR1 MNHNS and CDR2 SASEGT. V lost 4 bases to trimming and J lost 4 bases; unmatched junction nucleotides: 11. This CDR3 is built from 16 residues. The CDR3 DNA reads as TGTGCCAGCAGTGTCAGGGGGCGAATTGTGAGCACTGAAGCTTTCTTT. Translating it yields CASSVRGRIVSTEAFF.

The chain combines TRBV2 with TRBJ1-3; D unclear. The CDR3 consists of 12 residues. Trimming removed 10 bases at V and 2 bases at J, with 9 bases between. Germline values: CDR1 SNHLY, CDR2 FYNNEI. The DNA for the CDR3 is TGTGCCACGGGGTCCACTGGAAACACCATATATTTT. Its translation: CATGSTGNTIYF.

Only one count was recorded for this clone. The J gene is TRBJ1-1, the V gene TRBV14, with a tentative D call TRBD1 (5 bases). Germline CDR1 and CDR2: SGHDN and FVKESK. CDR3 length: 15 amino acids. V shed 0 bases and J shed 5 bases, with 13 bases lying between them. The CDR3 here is CASSQDVDSRTEAFF. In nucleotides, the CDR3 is TGTGCCAGCAGCCAAGATGTTGACAGCAGGACTGAAGCTTTCTTT.

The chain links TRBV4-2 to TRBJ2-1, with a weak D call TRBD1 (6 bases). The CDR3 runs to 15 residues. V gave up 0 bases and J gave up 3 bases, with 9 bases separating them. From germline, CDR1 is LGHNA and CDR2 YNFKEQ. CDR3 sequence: CASSQDGGNYNEQFF. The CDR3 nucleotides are TGTGCCAGCAGCCAAGATGGGGGCAACTACAATGAGCAGTTCTTC.